This T cell receptor beta chain was profiled in a study of chemoradiotherapy in HPV16-positive cancers. Study information: Functional T-cell assays on two HPV16-positive patients' cells defined candidate HPV-specific clones and common TCR motifs.

Only in-frame clones appear in the TCRdb table, and some are missing; sequencing was by immunoSEQ multiplex PCR. The data contain about 35,000 clones, 92% of them seen just once; the ten biggest clones take up under 4%. Germline V gene sequence: CDR1 SGHRS, CDR2 YFSETQ. This CDR3 spans 16 amino acids. V shed 1 base and J shed 2 bases, with 12 bases lying between them. The sequenced sample was blood, obtained from a patient who underwent chemoradiotherapy. The chain couples TRBV5-1 to TRBJ2-2; no definite D call. This sequence was found in a human donor with HPV-associated anogenital cancer. The CDR3 region is CASSLRIISNTGELFF. Here the CDR3 DNA reads TGCGCCAGCAGCTTGCGGATCATCTCAAACACCGGGGAGCTGTTTTTT.